The clone carrying this T cell receptor beta chain was seen just once. The germline V and J ends were trimmed by 1 base and 4 bases, with 8 bases remaining between them. CDR3 length: 13 residues. This sample is part of a study of CD8 T cells in Susac syndrome. Random hexamers served to reverse transcribe about 0.45 to 1 ug RNA. TCRdb reanalysed the immunoSEQ multiplex PCR reads using MiXCR and keeps one entry per CDR3 protein. The sample consists of some 150,000 distinct CDR3 sequences, about 95% of them appearing once. This chain links TRBV12-3 or TRBV12-4 with TRBJ2-7; D gene ambiguous. Sequencing was done on a sample of CD4+ T cells from PBMCs. The source is a human donor with Susac syndrome. The CDR3 is CASSLGTTYEQYF. In nucleotides, the CDR3 is TGTGCCAGCAGTTTAGGGACGACGTACGAGCAGTACTTC.